This is a list of T cell receptor beta chains from one sample in a study of shared T cell receptors in the human thymus. Data came from immunoSEQ multiplex PCR; TCRdb stores just in-frame clones and leaves some out. The sample records approximately 760,000 clones, approximately 85% being singletons. These data were likewise used in another study, on human thymus T cells.

The specimen sequenced was thymocytes. All receptors come from a girl less than two years old with a congenital heart defect. Both conserved end residues are part of each CDR3. D genes are given only for firm matches. Where a row states a size, it is once, few, many or the class of an expanded clone; other rows omit it.

abundance: few
j_gene: TRBJ2-1
len: 16
v_gene: TRBV9
d_gene: TRBD2
CDR3nt: TGTGCCAGCAGCGTAGGTCGGGAGGTCATGGACAATGAGCAGTTCTTC
CDR3aa: CASSVGREVMDNEQFF

abundance: NA
j_gene: TRBJ1-1
len: 17
v_gene: TRBV5-1
d_gene: NA
CDR3nt: TGCGCCAGCAGCTTCCGGGACATTAACACTATGAACACTGAAGCTTTCTTT
CDR3aa: CASSFRDINTMNTEAFF

abundance: NA
j_gene: TRBJ2-2
len: 14
v_gene: TRBV10-1
d_gene: NA
CDR3nt: TGCGCCAGCAGTGAGGTAAGGGAGAACGGGGAGCTGTTTTTT
CDR3aa: CASSEVRENGELFF

abundance: NA
j_gene: TRBJ1-1
len: 10
v_gene: TRBV28
d_gene: NA
CDR3nt: TGTGGAGAACCGAACACTGAAGCTTTCTTT
CDR3aa: CGEPNTEAFF

abundance: few
j_gene: TRBJ2-6
len: 18
v_gene: TRBV5-1
d_gene: NA
CDR3nt: TGCGCCAGCAGCTTTACAGGGCTGGGTGTTTGCGGGGCCAACGTCCTGACTTTC
CDR3aa: CASSFTGLGVCGANVLTF

abundance: NA
j_gene: TRBJ1-5
len: 13
v_gene: TRBV28
d_gene: TRBD1
CDR3nt: TGTGCCAGCCGGGACAGGGGGCATCAGCCCCAGCATTTT
CDR3aa: CASRDRGHQPQHF

abundance: NA
j_gene: TRBJ2-1
len: 16
v_gene: TRBV23-1
d_gene: TRBD1
CDR3nt: TGCGCCAGCAGTCAACCCCGGGACAGGGGCTACAATGAGCAGTTCTTC
CDR3aa: CASSQPRDRGYNEQFF

abundance: NA
j_gene: TRBJ2-1
len: 15
v_gene: TRBV27
d_gene: NA
CDR3nt: TGTGCCAGCAGTTTGATGTACAGGGTAGGGAATGAGCAGTTCTTC
CDR3aa: CASSLMYRVGNEQFF

abundance: NA
j_gene: TRBJ2-7
len: 16
v_gene: TRBV14
d_gene: NA
CDR3nt: TGTGCCAGCAGCCTACGAGACAGGAGAAGCTCCTACGAGCAGTACTTC
CDR3aa: CASSLRDRRSSYEQYF

abundance: NA
j_gene: TRBJ1-2
len: 15
v_gene: TRBV15
d_gene: NA
CDR3nt: TGTGCCACCAGCAGAGGGGGGGGAAATAACTATGGCTACACCTTC
CDR3aa: CATSRGGGNNYGYTF

abundance: NA
j_gene: TRBJ2-7
len: 13
v_gene: TRBV30
d_gene: TRBD1
CDR3nt: TGTGCCTGGAGGCGGACAGGGGCTACCGAGCAGTACTTC
CDR3aa: CAWRRTGATEQYF

abundance: NA
j_gene: TRBJ2-1
len: 16
v_gene: TRBV9
d_gene: TRBD1
CDR3nt: TGTGCCAGCAGCGCACGTGACAGGGGGTCCTACAATGAGCAGTTCTTC
CDR3aa: CASSARDRGSYNEQFF

abundance: once
j_gene: TRBJ1-1
len: 15
v_gene: TRBV7-9
d_gene: NA
CDR3nt: TGTGCCAGCAGCTTATGGTGGCAGGCGAGCACTGAAGCTTTCTTT
CDR3aa: CASSLWWQASTEAFF